The 25 T cell receptor beta chains below all came from one sample that was sequenced in a study of T cell responses to AZD1222 COVID-19 vaccine. Method: immunoSEQ multiplex PCR; TCRdb's copy keeps in-frame clones and lacks some. The data contain about 150,000 clones, roughly nine tenths of them seen just once; the ten biggest clones take up 5.5%. Sequenced here: peripheral blood, sampled on day 0 of MenACWY control vaccination. All receptors come from an adult in good health.

This rearrangement joins TRBV7-7 to TRBJ2-5, with 8 bases that match TRBD2. After removal of 0 bases from V and 5 bases from J, the junction contained 8 bases not matched to a gene. Germline values: CDR1 SSHAT, CDR2 FNYEAQ (reference sequence). The CDR3 consists of 16 residues. Written as DNA, the CDR3 is TGTGCCAGCAGCTTAGCGCCCGGGACTAGGCAGGAGACCCAGTACTTC. Its translation: CASSLAPGTRQETQYF.

This chain uses TRBV10-3 with TRBJ1-2, with 9 bases lining up with TRBD1. The CDR3 covers 15 residues. V gave up 5 bases and J gave up 6 bases; unmatched junction bases: 10. Germline loops: CDR1 ENHRY, CDR2 SYGVKD. The CDR3 sequence is CAISYPPGQGNGYTF. The DNA of the CDR3 is TGTGCCATCAGTTACCCCCCGGGACAGGGTAATGGCTACACCTTC.

CDR3 in amino acids: CATSALASTVHEQFF. In nucleotides, the CDR3 is TGTGCCACCAGTGCCCTTGCTAGTACGGTCCATGAGCAGTTCTTC. The chain is built from TRBV24-1 and TRBJ2-1; D call uncertain. Per the germline V gene, CDR1 is KGHDR and CDR2 is SFDVKD. The CDR3 contains 15 residues. V lost 5 bases to trimming and J lost 8 bases, with 18 bases between them.

V usage is TRBV18 and J usage is TRBJ1-1; 7 bases are shared with TRBD1. Germline assignment: CDR1 KGHSH and CDR2 LQKENI. Trimming took 4 bases from V and 0 from J; bases not matched to a gene: 11. The CDR3 loop spans 17 amino acids. CDR3 coding DNA: TGTGCCAGCTCACTGACCGACTTAGGGGGCTTGAACACTGAAGCTTTCTTT. Residues: CASSLTDLGGLNTEAFF.

The chain employs TRBV9 and TRBJ2-3, with D possibly being TRBD1 (6 bases). The CDR3 consists of 16 residues. The ends were cut back, 4 bases at V and 6 bases at J, with 21 bases in the middle. Per germline, CDR1 SGDLS and CDR2 YYNGEE. CDR3 residues: CASSPEQGERGDTQYF. The CDR3 DNA reads TGTGCCAGCAGCCCGGAACAAGGGGAAAGGGGGGATACGCAGTATTTT.

The CDR3 coding sequence is TGCGCCAGCAGCCCCTCCTTGACCACTAATGAAAAACTGTTTTTT. Encoded protein: CASSPSLTTNEKLFF. This chain joins TRBV4-3 and TRBJ1-4; D not certain. Trimming cost V 4 bases and J 2 bases, with 11 bases left between them. Germline CDR1 reads LGHNA; CDR2 reads YSLEER. The CDR3 sequence is 15 residues long.

The chain links TRBV6-5 to TRBJ2-1, with 7 bases matching TRBD2. The J segment lost 4 bases and the V segment lost 7 bases, leaving 7 bases of the junction unmatched. Germline CDR1 and CDR2: MNHEY and SVGAGI. The CDR3 spans 14 residues. DNA for the CDR3: TGTGCCAGCACCCGAAGGGGACTATACAATGAGCAGTTCTTC. Translated: CASTRRGLYNEQFF.

The chain links TRBV7-9 to TRBJ1-2; D possibly corresponds to TRBD1 (6 bases). Trimming took off 10 bases at V and 4 bases at J, with 22 bases between the two ends. CDR3 size: 15 residues. Germline V gene lookup returns CDR1 SEHNR and CDR2 FQNEAQ (reference sequence). CDR3 loop: CATRPLRGRTYGYTF. As DNA, the CDR3 is TGTGCCACGCGACCCCTGCGGGGGCGTACCTATGGCTACACCTTC. Complete variable domain (other parts from reference TRBV7-9 and TRBJ1-2): DTGVSQNPRHKITKRGQNVTFRCDPISEHNRLYWYRQTLGQGPEFLTYFQNEAQLEKSRLLSDRFSAERPKGSFSTLEIQRTEQGDSAMYLCATRPLRGRTYGYTFGSGTRLTVV.

The chain employs TRBV7-3 and TRBJ2-1, with D possibly TRBD1 on 6 matching bases. CDR1 and CDR2 from the germline V gene are SGHTA and FQGTGA. The CDR3 contains 13 residues. Trimming stripped 2 bases from V and 8 bases from J, with 10 bases between. The CDR3 region has the DNA TGTGCCAGCAGCTTACAGGGGCGGGATGAGCAGTTCTTC. Residues: CASSLQGRDEQFF.

The chain employs TRBV5-1 and TRBJ2-3; the match to TRBD2 covers 11 bases. V was pared by 4 bases and J by 1 base, with 5 bases of the junction left unmatched. The CDR3 is 16 amino acids. Germline-derived CDR1 and CDR2 are SGHRS and YFSETQ. The CDR3 sequence is CASSGPLAGGTDTQYF. The CDR3 nucleotides read TGCGCCAGCAGCGGACCACTAGCGGGGGGCACAGATACGCAGTATTTT.

The rearrangement links TRBV5-1 to TRBJ2-7; D could derive from TRBD1 or TRBD2 (6 bases each). CDR1 and CDR2 from the germline V gene are SGHRS and YFSETQ. V was shortened by 2 bases and J by 6 bases, with 12 bases between the two germline ends. CDR3 length equals 13 residues. The CDR3 DNA is TGCGCCAGCAGCTTATTCAGGGGAGGCGAGCAGTACGTC. It yields the protein CASSLFRGGEQYV.

The chain uses TRBV12-3 or TRBV12-4 and TRBJ1-2, with TRBD1 identical over 8 bases. This CDR3 has 13 residues. The trim removed 5 bases at V and 4 bases at J, leaving 3 bases unmatched. Written as DNA, the CDR3 is TGTGCCAGCAGTGGACAGGGTGGCTATGGCTACACCTTC. Its protein product is CASSGQGGYGYTF.

For the CDR3, the DNA is TGTGCCTGGAGTGTACAGTCTCAGAATTACTTC. Translating gives CAWSVQSQNYF. The rearrangement joins TRBV30 to TRBJ2-5; D ambiguous. The CDR3 is 11 residues long. V lost 0 bases to trimming and J lost 14 bases, with 13 bases between them. Germline V gene sequence: CDR1 GTSNPN, CDR2 SVGIG (reference sequence). The full variable domain, in which reference TRBV30 and TRBJ2-5 provide the parts outside the CDR3, is SQTIHQWPATLVQPVGSPLSLECTVEGTSNPNLYWYRQAAGRGLQLLFYSVGIGQISSEVPQNLSASRPQDRQFILSSKKLLLSDSGFYLCAWSVQSQNYFGPGTRLLVL.

The rearrangement joins TRBV5-1 to TRBJ1-4; no clear D. Germline lookup yields CDR1 SGHRS and CDR2 YFSETQ. Between the trimmed V and J ends, which lost 6 bases and 3 bases, there was a span of 9 bases. CDR3 size: 13 residues. The CDR3 DNA sequence: TGCGCCAGCAAGGAGGGAGCTAATGAAAAACTGTTTTTT. Its translation is CASKEGANEKLFF.

J is TRBJ2-1 and V is TRBV11-3, with 10 bases fitting TRBD2. Germline CDR1 and CDR2: SGHNT and YENEEA. V lost 0 bases to trimming and J lost 4 bases; unmatched junction nucleotides: 0. This CDR3 contains 15 residues. CDR3 bases: TGTGCCAGCAGCTTAGAACTAGCGGGGTACAATGAGCAGTTCTTC. This codes for CASSLELAGYNEQFF.

This clone was detected once. The rearrangement links TRBV7-8 to TRBJ2-1, with 9 bases aligning to TRBD2. The CDR3 totals 19 residues. CDR1 is SGHVS and CDR2 is FQNEAQ in the germline V gene. J gave up 5 bases and V 10 bases, and 24 bases lay outside the gene matches. The CDR3 loop is CATCAGLGAGGLSDNEQFF. CDR3 coding DNA: TGTGCCACTTGCGCAGGGCTCGGCGCGGGGGGGCTATCAGACAATGAGCAGTTCTTC.

V is TRBV5-1 and J is TRBJ2-2; unclear D gene. This CDR3 is built from 13 residues. V shed 3 bases and J shed 5 bases, with 8 bases lying between them. CDR1 is SGHRS and CDR2 is YFSETQ in the germline V gene. Here the CDR3 reads CASSYRVTGELFF. CDR3 DNA sequence: TGCGCCAGCAGCTACCGGGTTACCGGGGAGCTGTTTTTT.

This sequence joins TRBV11-2 and TRBJ2-7; D is undetermined. From germline, CDR1 is SGHAT and CDR2 FQNNGV. V dropped 1 base and J dropped 0 bases, with 16 bases sitting between them. This CDR3 comprises 17 residues. In DNA, the CDR3 is TGTGCCAGCAGCTTAGCCCATTCTCGGGTTCTCTCCTACGAGCAGTACTTC. Amino acid sequence: CASSLAHSRVLSYEQYF.

The chain has TRBV7-6 and TRBJ1-1; D gene uncertain. There are 15 residues in the CDR3. The germline V and J ends were trimmed by 5 bases and 0 bases, with 13 bases remaining between them. The germline CDR1 and CDR2 sequences are SGHVS and FNYEAQ. DNA for the CDR3: TGTGCCAGCAGCCTCCTCGGCCGGATGAACACTGAAGCTTTCTTT. Its translation: CASSLLGRMNTEAFF.

The genes are TRBV5-1 and TRBJ1-1; D is unclear. V was cut by 2 bases and J by 2 bases, with 10 bases left in between. Germline assignment: CDR1 SGHRS and CDR2 YFSETQ. This CDR3 comprises 14 residues. Here the CDR3 DNA reads TGCGCCAGCAGCTTAGGTCACCACAACACTGAAGCTTTCTTT. Residues: CASSLGHHNTEAFF.

This sequence joins TRBV24-1 and TRBJ1-4; possible D gene TRBD1, 6 bases. V was shortened by 3 bases and J by 8 bases, with 21 bases between the two germline ends. CDR1 is KGHDR and CDR2 is SFDVKD in the germline V gene. The CDR3 consists of 17 residues. The CDR3 sequence is CATSDPPGRGGDEKLFF. The CDR3 DNA reads TGTGCCACCAGTGATCCGCCGGGCAGGGGAGGAGACGAAAAACTGTTTTTT.

This clone was detected only once. The V and J genes are TRBV19 and TRBJ2-5; 9 bases align to TRBD1. The CDR3 length is 15 residues. The J segment lost 3 bases and the V segment lost 1 base, leaving 3 bases of the junction unmatched. The germline CDR1 and CDR2 sequences are LNHDA and SQIVND (reference sequence). The CDR3 here is CASSIGGTGKETQYF. Here the CDR3 DNA reads TGTGCCAGTAGTATAGGAGGGACAGGGAAAGAGACCCAGTACTTC.

The gene calls are TRBV5-4 and TRBJ2-2; the match to TRBD2 covers 7 bases. Germline V gives CDR1 SGHNT, CDR2 YYREEE (reference sequence). The junction had 2 bases not matched to a gene; V was cut back by 0 bases and J by 0 bases. This CDR3 has 16 amino acids. The CDR3 reads CASSLALAPNTGELFF. Here the CDR3 DNA reads TGTGCCAGCAGCTTGGCACTAGCGCCGAACACCGGGGAGCTGTTTTTT. Together with reference TRBV5-4 and TRBJ2-2, the CDR3 gives the full variable domain: ETGVTQSPTHLIKTRGQQVTLRCSSQSGHNTVSWYQQALGQGPQFIFQYYREEENGRGNFPPRFSGLQFPNYSSELNVNALELDDSALYLCASSLALAPNTGELFFGEGSRLTVL.

The rearrangement joins TRBV7-9 to TRBJ2-7, with D tentatively TRBD2 (5 bases). Per germline, CDR1 SEHNR and CDR2 FQNEAQ (reference sequence). This CDR3 region has 13 residues. V was trimmed by 2 bases and J by 3 bases, leaving 8 bases between them. This CDR3 reads CASSLFEGYEQYV. The CDR3 nucleotides read TGTGCCAGCAGCTTATTTGAGGGCTACGAGCAGTACGTC.

The chain recombines TRBV28 with TRBJ2-1; TRBD2 aligns across 10 bases. The germline CDR1 and CDR2 sequences are MDHEN and SYDVKM. J gave up 4 bases and V 5 bases, and 14 bases lay outside the gene matches. The CDR3 runs 18 residues. CDR3 protein: CASSGGLAAADYYNEQFF. The CDR3 DNA reads as TGTGCCAGCAGTGGCGGACTAGCGGCCGCAGATTATTACAATGAGCAGTTCTTC.